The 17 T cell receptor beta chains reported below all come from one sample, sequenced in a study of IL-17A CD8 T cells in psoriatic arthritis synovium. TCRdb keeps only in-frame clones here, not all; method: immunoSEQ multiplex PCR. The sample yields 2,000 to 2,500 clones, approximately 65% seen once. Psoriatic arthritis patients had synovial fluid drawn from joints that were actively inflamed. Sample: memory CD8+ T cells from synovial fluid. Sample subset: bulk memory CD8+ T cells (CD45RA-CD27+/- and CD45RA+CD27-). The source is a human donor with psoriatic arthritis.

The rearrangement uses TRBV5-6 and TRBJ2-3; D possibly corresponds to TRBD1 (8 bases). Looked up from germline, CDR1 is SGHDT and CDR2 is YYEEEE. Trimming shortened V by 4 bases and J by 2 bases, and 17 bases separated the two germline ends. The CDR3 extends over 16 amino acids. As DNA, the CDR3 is TGTGCCAGCAGCCAACAAGCGGGACAGGTCACAGATACGCAGTATTTT. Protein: CASSQQAGQVTDTQYF.

CDR3 nucleotide sequence: TGTGCCAGCAGTTACGGTCTAAACTATGGCTACACCTTC. Translation gives CASSYGLNYGYTF. The chain has TRBV6-5 and TRBJ1-2; the D is unclear. The V end lost 2 bases, the J end lost 2 bases, and 6 bases lay between the germline ends. The CDR3 covers 13 residues. CDR1 is MNHEY, CDR2 SVGAGI, per germline.

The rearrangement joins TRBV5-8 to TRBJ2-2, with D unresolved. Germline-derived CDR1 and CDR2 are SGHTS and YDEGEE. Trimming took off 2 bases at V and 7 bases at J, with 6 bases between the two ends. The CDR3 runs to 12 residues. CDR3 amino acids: CASSFYDGELFF. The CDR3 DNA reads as TGTGCCAGCAGCTTTTATGACGGGGAGCTGTTTTTT.

For the CDR3, the DNA is TGTGCCAGCACCAAATTTGCGGGCGTCCCCGGGGAGCTGTTTTTT. Translation gives CASTKFAGVPGELFF. The rearrangement joins TRBV7-9 to TRBJ2-2; tentative D call: TRBD2 (5 bases). The germline V gene encodes CDR1 SEHNR and CDR2 FQNEAQ (reference sequence). The V end was cut by 7 bases, the J end by 6 bases, with 18 bases between. The CDR3 covers 15 residues.

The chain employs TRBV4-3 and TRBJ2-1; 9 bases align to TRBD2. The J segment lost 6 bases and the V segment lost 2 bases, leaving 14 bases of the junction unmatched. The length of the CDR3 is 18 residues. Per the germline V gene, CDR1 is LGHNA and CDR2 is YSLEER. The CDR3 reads CASSQPMGREGHSNEQFF. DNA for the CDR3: TGCGCCAGCAGCCAACCCATGGGGCGGGAGGGCCATTCCAATGAGCAGTTCTTC.

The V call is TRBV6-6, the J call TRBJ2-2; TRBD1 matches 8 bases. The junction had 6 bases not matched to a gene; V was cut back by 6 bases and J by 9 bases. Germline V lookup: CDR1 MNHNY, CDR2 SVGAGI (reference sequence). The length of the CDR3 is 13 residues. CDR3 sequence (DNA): TGTGCCAGCAGCTCGGACAGGGCCAGGGAGCTGTTTTTT. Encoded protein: CASSSDRARELFF.

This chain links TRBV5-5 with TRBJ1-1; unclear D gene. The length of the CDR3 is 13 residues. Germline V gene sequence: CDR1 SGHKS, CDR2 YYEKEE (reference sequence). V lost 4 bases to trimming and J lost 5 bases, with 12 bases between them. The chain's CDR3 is CASSQGPITEAFF. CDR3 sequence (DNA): TGTGCCAGCAGCCAAGGTCCGATAACTGAAGCTTTCTTT.

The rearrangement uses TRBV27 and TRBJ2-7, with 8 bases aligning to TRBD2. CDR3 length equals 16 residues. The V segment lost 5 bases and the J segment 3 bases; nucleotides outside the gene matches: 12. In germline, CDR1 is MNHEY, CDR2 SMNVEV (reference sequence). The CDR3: CASSPPLAGGNYEQYF. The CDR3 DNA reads TGTGCCAGCAGTCCCCCCCTAGCGGGCGGGAACTACGAGCAGTACTTC.

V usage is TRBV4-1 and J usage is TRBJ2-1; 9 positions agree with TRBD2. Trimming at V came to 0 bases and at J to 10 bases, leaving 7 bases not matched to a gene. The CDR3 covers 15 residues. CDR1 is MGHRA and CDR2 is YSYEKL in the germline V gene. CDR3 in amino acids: CASSQDLAGALEQFF. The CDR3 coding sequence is TGCGCCAGCAGCCAAGATTTAGCGGGAGCCTTGGAGCAGTTCTTC.

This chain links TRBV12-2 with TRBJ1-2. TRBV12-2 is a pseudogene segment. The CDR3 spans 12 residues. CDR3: CASRFNSYGYTF. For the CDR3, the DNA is TGTGCAAGTCGCTTTAATTCCTATGGCTACACCTTC.

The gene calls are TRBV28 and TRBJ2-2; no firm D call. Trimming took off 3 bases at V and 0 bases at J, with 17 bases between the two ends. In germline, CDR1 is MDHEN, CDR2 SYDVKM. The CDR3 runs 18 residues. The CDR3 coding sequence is TGTGCCAGCAGTTTTCCGCTTTCCGGCTGGACGAACACCGGGGAGCTGTTTTTT. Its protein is CASSFPLSGWTNTGELFF.

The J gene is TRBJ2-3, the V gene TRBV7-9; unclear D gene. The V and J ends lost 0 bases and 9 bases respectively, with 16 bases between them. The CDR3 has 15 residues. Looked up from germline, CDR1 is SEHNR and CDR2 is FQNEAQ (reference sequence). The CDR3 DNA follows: TGTGCCAGCAGCTTAGCACCGGCCGACGGGCTCACGCAGTATTTT. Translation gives CASSLAPADGLTQYF.

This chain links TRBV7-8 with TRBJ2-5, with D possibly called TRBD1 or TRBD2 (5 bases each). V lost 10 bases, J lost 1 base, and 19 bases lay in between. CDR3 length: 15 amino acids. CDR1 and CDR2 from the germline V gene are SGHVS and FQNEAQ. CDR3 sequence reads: CATVRGASLQETQYF. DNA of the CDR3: TGTGCCACGGTCAGAGGGGCTAGCCTCCAAGAGACCCAGTACTTC.

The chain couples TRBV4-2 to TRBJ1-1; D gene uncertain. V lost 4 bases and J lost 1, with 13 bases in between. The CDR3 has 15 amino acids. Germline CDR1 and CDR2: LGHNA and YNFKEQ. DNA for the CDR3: TGTGCCAGCAGCCCAGATCTTCTCGAGAACACTGAAGCTTTCTTT. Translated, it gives CASSPDLLENTEAFF.

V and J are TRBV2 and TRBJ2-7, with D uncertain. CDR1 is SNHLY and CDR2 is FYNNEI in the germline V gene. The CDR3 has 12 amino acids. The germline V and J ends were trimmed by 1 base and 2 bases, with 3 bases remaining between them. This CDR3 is CASSEGAYEQYV. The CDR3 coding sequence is TGTGCCAGCAGTGAAGGGGCCTACGAGCAGTACGTC.

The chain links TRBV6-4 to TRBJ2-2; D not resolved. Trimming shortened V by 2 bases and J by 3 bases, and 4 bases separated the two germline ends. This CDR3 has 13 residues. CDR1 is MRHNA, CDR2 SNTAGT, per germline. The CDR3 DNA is TGTGCCAGCAGTGACGGGGACACCGGGGAGCTGTTTTTT. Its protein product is CASSDGDTGELFF.

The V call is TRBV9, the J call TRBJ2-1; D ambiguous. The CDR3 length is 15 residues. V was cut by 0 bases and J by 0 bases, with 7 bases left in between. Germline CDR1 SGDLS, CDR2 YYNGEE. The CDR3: CASSVVDVSYNEQFF. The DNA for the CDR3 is TGTGCCAGCAGCGTAGTGGATGTCTCCTACAATGAGCAGTTCTTC.